Sequencing of this T cell receptor beta chain was carried out in a study of cytomegalovirus exposure and HLA in healthy donors. Study-wide points: A later analysis reportedly found fewer N-insertions in an Asian-associated ancestry cluster than the roughly 670-donor mean. Serostatus for CMV was the only available immune exposure information.

Use of 60 Vbeta and 13 Jbeta primers characterized the PCR. Data came from immunoSEQ multiplex PCR; TCRdb stores just in-frame clones and leaves some out. Among 180,000 or so clones listed, under 9.5% were seen once. The germline CDR1 and CDR2 sequences are MNHEY and SMNVEV (reference sequence). V dropped 5 bases and J dropped 2 bases, with 15 bases sitting between them. The CDR3 contains 15 residues. This clone has just a few counts. Its specificity is not known. The chain couples TRBV27 to TRBJ1-2; D perhaps matches TRBD1 (6 bases). The sample was PBMCs. This sequence was found in a young woman in good health and CMV-seropositive. This CDR3 is CASSGIWGLNYGYTF. In nucleotides, the CDR3 is TGTGCCAGCAGTGGGATCTGGGGGCTGAACTATGGCTACACCTTC.